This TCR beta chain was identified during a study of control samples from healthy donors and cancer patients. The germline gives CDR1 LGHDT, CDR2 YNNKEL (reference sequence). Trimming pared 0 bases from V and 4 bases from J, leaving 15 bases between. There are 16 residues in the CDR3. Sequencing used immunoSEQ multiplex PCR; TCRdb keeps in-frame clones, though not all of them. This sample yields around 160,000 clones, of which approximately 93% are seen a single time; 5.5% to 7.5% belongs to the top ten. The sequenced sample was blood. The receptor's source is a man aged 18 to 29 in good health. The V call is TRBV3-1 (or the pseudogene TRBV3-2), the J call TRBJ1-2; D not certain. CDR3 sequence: CASSQEGSTRVYGYTF. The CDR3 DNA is TGTGCCAGCAGCCAAGAAGGGTCAACGAGGGTCTATGGCTACACCTTC.